This TCR beta chain was sequenced during a study of shared clonotypes between healthy human individuals. Study-wide results and caveats: Across a handful of donors, naive CD4 shared 5% to 6.5%, naive CD8 approximately 3.5%, memory CD4 roughly 2.2%, memory CD8 about 0.4%.

TCRdb's copy holds only in-frame clones and misses some; the assay was immunoSEQ multiplex PCR. The sample lists millions of clones; about 92% were seen once. The naive CD8 population came from CD45RO-negative cells selected for CCR7, without terminally differentiated effector memory CD45RA+ cells. The donors, all of them Caucasian adults, lived in Nashville, Tennessee. From germline, CDR1 is SQVTM and CDR2 ANQGSEA. Trimming cost V 1 base and J 0 bases, with 6 bases left between them. The CDR3 is 13 amino acids. A remark on this clone: Its antigen is still unknown.

Sequencing input: naive CD8+ T cells from PBMCs. V gene TRBV29-1 combines with J gene TRBJ1-1; the D is unclear. This receptor was obtained from a man aged 18 to 35 in good health. Some clones in this sample may be carry-over from other donors' samples. CDR3 sequence reads: CSVEGSMNTEAFF. The CDR3 DNA follows: TGCAGCGTTGAAGGGTCTATGAACACTGAAGCTTTCTTT.